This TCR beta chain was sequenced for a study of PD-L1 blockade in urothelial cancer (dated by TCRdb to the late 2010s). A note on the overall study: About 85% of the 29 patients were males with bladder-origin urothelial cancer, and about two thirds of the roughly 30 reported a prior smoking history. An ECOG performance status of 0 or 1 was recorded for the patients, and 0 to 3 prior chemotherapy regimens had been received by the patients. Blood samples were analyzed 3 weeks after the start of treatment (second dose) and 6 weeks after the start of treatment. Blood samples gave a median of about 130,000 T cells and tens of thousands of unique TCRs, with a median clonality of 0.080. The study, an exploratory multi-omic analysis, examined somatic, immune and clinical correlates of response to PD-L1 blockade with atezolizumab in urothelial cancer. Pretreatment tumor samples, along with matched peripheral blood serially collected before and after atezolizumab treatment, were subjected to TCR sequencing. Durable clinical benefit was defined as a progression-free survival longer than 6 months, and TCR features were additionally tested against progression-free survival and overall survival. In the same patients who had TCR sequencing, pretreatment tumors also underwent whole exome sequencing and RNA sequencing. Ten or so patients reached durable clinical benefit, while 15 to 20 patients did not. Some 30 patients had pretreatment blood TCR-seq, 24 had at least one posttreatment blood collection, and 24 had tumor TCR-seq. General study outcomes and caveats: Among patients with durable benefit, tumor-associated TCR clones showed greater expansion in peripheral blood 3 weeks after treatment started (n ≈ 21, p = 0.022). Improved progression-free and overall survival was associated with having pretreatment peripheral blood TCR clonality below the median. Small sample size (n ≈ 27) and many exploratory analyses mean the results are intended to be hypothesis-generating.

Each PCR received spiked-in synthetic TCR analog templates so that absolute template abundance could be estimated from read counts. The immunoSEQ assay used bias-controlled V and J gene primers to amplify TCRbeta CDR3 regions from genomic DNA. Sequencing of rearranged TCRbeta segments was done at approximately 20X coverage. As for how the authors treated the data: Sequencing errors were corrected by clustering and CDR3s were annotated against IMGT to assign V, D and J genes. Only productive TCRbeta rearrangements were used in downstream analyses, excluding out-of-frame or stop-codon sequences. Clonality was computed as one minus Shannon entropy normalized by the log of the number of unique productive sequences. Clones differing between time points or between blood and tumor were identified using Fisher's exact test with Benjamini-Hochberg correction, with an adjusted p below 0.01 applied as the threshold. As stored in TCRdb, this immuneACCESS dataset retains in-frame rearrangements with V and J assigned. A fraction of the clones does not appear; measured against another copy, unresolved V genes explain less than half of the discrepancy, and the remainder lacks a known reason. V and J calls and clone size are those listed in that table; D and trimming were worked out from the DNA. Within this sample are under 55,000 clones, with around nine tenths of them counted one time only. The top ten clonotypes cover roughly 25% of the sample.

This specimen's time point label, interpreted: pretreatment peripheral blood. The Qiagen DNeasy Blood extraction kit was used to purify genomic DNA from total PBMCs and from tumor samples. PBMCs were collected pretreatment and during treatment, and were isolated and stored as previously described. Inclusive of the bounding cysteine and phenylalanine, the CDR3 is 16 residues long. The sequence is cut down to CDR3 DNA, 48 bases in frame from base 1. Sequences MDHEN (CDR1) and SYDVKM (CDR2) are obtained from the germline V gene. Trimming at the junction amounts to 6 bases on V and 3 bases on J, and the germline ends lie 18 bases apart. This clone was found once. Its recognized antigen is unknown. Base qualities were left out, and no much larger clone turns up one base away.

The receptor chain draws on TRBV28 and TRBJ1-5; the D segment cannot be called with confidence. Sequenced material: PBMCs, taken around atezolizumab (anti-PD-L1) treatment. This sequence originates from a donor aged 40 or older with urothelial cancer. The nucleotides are TGTGCCAGCAGCCCGGGGAGGGTAAGCGTCAATCAGCCCCAGCATTTT. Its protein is CASSPGRVSVNQPQHF.